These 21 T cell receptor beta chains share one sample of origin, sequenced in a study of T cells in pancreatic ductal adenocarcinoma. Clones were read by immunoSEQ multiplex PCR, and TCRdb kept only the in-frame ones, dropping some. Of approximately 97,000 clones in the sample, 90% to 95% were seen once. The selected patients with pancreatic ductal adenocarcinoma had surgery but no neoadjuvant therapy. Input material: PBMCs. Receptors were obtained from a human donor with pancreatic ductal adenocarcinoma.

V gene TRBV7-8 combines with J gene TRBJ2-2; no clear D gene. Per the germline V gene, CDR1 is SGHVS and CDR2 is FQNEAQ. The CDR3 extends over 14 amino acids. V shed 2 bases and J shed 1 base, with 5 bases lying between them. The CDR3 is CASSLTVNTGELFF. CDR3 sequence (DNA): TGTGCCAGCAGCTTAACAGTGAACACCGGGGAGCTGTTTTTT.

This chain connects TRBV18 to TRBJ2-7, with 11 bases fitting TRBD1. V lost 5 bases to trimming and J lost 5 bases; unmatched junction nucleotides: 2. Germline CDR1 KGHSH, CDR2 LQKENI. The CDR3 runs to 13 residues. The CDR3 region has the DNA TGTGCCAGCTCAGGACAGGGGGCGGACGAGCAGTACTTC. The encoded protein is CASSGQGADEQYF.

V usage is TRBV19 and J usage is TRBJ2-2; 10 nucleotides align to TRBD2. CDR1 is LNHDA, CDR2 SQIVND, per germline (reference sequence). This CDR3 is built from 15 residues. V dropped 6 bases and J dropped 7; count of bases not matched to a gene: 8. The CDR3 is CASRPAGGHLGELFF. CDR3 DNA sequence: TGTGCCAGTAGACCAGCGGGAGGGCATCTCGGGGAGCTGTTTTTT.

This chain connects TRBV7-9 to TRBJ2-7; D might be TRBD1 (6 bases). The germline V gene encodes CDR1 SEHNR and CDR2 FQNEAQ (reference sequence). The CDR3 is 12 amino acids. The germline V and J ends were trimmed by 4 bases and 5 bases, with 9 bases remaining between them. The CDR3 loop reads CASSSDRHEQYF. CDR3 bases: TGTGCCAGCAGCTCCGACAGGCACGAGCAGTACTTC. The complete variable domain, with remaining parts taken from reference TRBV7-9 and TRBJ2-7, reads DTGVSQNPRHKITKRGQNVTFRCDPISEHNRLYWYRQTLGQGPEFLTYFQNEAQLEKSRLLSDRFSAERPKGSFSTLEIQRTEQGDSAMYLCASSSDRHEQYFGPGTRLTVT.

Written as DNA, the CDR3 is TGTGCCAGCAGCTCCCGGGACATCCCGGGGGAGACCCAGTACTTC. This sequence encodes CASSSRDIPGETQYF. The V call is TRBV7-6, the J call TRBJ2-5, with D possibly matching TRBD1 (6 bases). V gave up 4 bases and J gave up 5 bases, with 17 bases separating them. The germline V gene encodes CDR1 SGHVS and CDR2 FNYEAQ. The CDR3 covers 15 residues.

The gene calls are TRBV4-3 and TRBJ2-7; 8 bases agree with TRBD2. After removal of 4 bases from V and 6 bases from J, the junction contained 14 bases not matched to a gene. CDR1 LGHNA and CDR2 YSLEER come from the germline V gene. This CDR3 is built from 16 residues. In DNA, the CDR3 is TGCGCCAGCAGCCCGTGGCCTCGGGGGGGAGAGGGCGAGCAGTACTTC. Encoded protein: CASSPWPRGGEGEQYF.

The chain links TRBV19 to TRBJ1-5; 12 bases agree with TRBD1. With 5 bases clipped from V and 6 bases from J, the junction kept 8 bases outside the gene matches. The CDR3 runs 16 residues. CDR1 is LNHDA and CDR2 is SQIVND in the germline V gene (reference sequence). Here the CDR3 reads CASSPRDRGQSQPQHF. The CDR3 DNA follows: TGTGCCAGTAGTCCCAGGGACAGGGGGCAAAGTCAGCCCCAGCATTTT.

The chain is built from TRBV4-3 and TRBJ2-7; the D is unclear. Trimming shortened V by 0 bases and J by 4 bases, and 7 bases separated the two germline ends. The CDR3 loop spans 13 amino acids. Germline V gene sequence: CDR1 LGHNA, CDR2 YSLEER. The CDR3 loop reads CASSQELGYEQYF. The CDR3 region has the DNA TGCGCCAGCAGCCAAGAACTCGGTTACGAGCAGTACTTC.

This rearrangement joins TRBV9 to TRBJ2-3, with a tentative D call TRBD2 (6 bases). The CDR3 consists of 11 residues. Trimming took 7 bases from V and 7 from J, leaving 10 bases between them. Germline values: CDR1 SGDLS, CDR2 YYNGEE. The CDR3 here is CASGTSYTQYF. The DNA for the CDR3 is TGTGCCAGCGGGACTTCGTATACGCAGTATTTT. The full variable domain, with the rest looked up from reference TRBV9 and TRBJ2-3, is DSGVTQTPKHLITATGQRVTLRCSPRSGDLSVYWYQQSLDQGLQFLIQYYNGEERAKGNILERFSAQQFPDLHSELNLSSLELGDSALYFCASGTSYTQYFGPGTRLTVL.

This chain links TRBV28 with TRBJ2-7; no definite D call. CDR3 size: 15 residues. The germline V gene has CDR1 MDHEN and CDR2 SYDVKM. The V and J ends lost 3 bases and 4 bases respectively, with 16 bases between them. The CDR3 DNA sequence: TGTGCCAGCAGTTTCCTAATCGTCGAGAATTACGAGCAGTACTTC. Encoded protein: CASSFLIVENYEQYF.

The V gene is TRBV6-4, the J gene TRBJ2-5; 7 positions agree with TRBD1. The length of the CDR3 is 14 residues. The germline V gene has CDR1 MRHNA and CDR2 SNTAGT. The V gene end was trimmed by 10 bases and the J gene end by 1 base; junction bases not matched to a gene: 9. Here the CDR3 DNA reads TGTGCCACCCCTGACAGGGTCAGCCAAGAGACCCAGTACTTC. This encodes CATPDRVSQETQYF.

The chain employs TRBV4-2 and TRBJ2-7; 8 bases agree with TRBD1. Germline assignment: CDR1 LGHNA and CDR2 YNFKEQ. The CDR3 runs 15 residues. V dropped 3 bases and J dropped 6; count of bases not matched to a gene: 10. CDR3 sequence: CASSQRQGYGSEQYF. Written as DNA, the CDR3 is TGTGCCAGCAGCCAGAGACAGGGGTACGGGTCCGAGCAGTACTTC.

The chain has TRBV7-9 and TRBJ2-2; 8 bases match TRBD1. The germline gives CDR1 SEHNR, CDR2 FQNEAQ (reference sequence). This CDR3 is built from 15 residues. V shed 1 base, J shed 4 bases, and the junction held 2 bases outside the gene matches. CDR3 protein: CASSLETGVTGELFF. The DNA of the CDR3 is TGTGCCAGCAGCTTAGAGACAGGGGTCACCGGGGAGCTGTTTTTT.

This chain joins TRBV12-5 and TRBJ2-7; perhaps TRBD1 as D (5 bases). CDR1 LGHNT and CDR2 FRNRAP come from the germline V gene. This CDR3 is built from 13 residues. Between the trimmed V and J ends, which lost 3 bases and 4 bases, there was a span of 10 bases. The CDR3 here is CASGFKSGYEQYF. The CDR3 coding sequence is TGTGCTAGTGGTTTTAAATCAGGGTACGAGCAGTACTTC.

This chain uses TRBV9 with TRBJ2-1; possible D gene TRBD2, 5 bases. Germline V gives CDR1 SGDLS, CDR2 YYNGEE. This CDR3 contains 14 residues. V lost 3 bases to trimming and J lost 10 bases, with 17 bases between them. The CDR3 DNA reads TGTGCCAGCAGCGCCGAAGTAGCGTCGGGCGAGCAGTTCTTC. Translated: CASSAEVASGEQFF.

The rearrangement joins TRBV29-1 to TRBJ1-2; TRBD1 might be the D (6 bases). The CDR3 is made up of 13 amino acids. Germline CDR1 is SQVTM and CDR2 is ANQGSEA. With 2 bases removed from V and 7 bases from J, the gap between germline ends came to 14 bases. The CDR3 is CSVETRGARGYTF. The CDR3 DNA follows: TGCAGCGTTGAAACCCGGGGGGCGCGTGGCTACACCTTC.

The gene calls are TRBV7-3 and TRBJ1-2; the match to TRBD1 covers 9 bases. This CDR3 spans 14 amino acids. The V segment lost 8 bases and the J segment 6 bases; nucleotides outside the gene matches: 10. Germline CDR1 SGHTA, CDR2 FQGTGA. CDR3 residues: CASGAGDRADGYTF. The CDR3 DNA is TGTGCCAGCGGGGCCGGGGACAGGGCGGATGGCTACACCTTC.

Here the CDR3 DNA reads TGCGCCAGCAGCCAAGCATACAGGGGAATGGAAAACATTCAGTACTTC. Translating it yields CASSQAYRGMENIQYF. The chain is built from TRBV4-3 and TRBJ2-4; 7 nucleotides align to TRBD1. Germline V gene data show CDR1 as LGHNA and CDR2 as YSLEER. The length of the CDR3 is 16 residues. Germline trimming cut 1 base from V and 5 bases from J; bases unmatched to any gene: 8.

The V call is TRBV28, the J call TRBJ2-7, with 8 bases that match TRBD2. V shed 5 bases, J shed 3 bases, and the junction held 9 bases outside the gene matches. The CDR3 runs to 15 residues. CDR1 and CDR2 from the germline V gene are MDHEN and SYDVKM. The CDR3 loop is CASSQLAGSVYEQYF. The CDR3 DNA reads TGTGCCAGCAGTCAGTTAGCGGGATCAGTCTACGAGCAGTACTTC.

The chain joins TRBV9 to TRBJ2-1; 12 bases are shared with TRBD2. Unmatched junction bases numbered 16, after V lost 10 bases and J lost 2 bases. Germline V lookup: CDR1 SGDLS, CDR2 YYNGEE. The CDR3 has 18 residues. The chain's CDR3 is CAHGLAGTGIRTYNEQFF. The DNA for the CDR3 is TGTGCCCACGGACTAGCGGGAACGGGGATCAGGACCTACAATGAGCAGTTCTTC. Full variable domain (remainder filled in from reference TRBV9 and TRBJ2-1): DSGVTQTPKHLITATGQRVTLRCSPRSGDLSVYWYQQSLDQGLQFLIQYYNGEERAKGNILERFSAQQFPDLHSELNLSSLELGDSALYFCAHGLAGTGIRTYNEQFFGPGTRLTVL.

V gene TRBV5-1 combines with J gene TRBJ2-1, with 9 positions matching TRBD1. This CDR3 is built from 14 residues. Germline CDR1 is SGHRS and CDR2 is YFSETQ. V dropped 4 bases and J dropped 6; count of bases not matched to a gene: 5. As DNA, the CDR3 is TGCGCCAGCAGCCCGGAGGGACAGGGCAATGAGCAGTTCTTC. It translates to CASSPEGQGNEQFF.